This record looks at one T cell receptor (beta chain) sequence and its context. Its antigen is undetermined. This entry belongs to a study of T cell responses to AZD1222 COVID-19 vaccine. Study overall: Some second doses came at about 4 weeks and others at about 12 weeks; these were pooled.

Generated by immunoSEQ multiplex PCR, the TCRdb table keeps only in-frame clones and is missing some. The sample holds about 120,000 clones, just over 85% seen once. Regarding the study as a whole: Spike was spanned by vaccine-associated CD4 TCRs, which were dominant at 160-218 and 743-854. Clonal diversity may have been underestimated, and the donors were mostly white British, with more females than males. At baseline, just 6 or 7 AZD1222 recipients tested seropositive.

V lost 3 bases to trimming and J lost 1 base, with 13 bases between them. Germline V lookup: CDR1 SGHDT, CDR2 YYEEEE. CDR3 size: 15 residues. The gene calls are TRBV5-6 and TRBJ2-5; D may be TRBD1 (5 bases). The origin of this receptor is an adult in good health. Specimen: peripheral blood, collected on day 0 of AZD1222 vaccination. The CDR3 DNA reads as TGTGCCAGCAGCTCTACGCCAGGGTCCCAAGAGACCCAGTACTTC. Translation: CASSSTPGSQETQYF.